The 3 T cell receptor beta chains given below trace back to one sample, sequenced in a study of identical twins. A single record per CDR3 protein comes from TCRdb applying MiXCR to the 5' RACE reads. The sample has 1.5 million to 2 million distinct CDR3 sequences; 25% to 35% are singletons. The sample comprised cord blood. The receptor source for this set is a newborn girl in good health.

This chain joins TRBV20-1 and TRBJ2-3; the D gene is possibly TRBD2 (7 bases). V lost 6 bases and J lost 6, with 19 bases in between. The CDR3 consists of 14 residues. Germline CDR1 DFQATT, CDR2 SNEGSKA (reference sequence). The CDR3, as DNA: TGCAGTGCAGGGGGGGGGGCCGCCCCCGATACGCAGTATTTT. Encoded protein: CSAGGGAAPDTQYF.

The chain carries TRBV5-1 and TRBJ1-5; D is unresolved. This CDR3 comprises 15 residues. The germline CDR1 and CDR2 sequences are SGHRS and YFSETQ. Trimming cost V 0 bases and J 3 bases, with 10 bases left between them. The CDR3 nucleotides are TGCGCCAGCAGCTTGGGTACCAAACCCAATCAGCCCCAGCATTTT. Translation: CASSLGTKPNQPQHF. Full variable domain (rest looked up from reference TRBV5-1 and TRBJ1-5): KAGVTQTPRYLIKTRGQQVTLSCSPISGHRSVSWYQQTPGQGLQFLFEYFSETQRNKGNFPGRFSGRQFSNSRSEMNVSTLELGDSALYLCASSLGTKPNQPQHFGDGTRLSIL.

The genes are TRBV20-1 and TRBJ2-2; maybe TRBD1 (6 bases). The CDR3 is 15 residues long. V lost 7 bases to trimming and J lost 3 bases, with 18 bases between them. The germline gives CDR1 DFQATT, CDR2 SNEGSKA (reference sequence). CDR3 region: CSVKGDRFYTGELFF. Written as DNA, the CDR3 is TGCAGTGTCAAAGGCGACAGGTTCTACACCGGGGAGCTGTTTTTT.